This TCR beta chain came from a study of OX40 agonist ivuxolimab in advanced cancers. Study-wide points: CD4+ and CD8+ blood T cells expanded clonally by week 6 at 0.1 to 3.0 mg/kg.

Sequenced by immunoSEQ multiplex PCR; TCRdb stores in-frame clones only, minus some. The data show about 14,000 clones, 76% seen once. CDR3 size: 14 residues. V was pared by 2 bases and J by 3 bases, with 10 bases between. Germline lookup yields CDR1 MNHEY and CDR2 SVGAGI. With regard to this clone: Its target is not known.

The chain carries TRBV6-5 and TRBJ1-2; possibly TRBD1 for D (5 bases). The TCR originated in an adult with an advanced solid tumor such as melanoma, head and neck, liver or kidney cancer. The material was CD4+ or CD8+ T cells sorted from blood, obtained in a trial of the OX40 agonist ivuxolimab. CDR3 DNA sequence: TGTGCCAGCAGTTACACTTGGGGGGACTATGGCTACACCTTC. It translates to CASSYTWGDYGYTF.